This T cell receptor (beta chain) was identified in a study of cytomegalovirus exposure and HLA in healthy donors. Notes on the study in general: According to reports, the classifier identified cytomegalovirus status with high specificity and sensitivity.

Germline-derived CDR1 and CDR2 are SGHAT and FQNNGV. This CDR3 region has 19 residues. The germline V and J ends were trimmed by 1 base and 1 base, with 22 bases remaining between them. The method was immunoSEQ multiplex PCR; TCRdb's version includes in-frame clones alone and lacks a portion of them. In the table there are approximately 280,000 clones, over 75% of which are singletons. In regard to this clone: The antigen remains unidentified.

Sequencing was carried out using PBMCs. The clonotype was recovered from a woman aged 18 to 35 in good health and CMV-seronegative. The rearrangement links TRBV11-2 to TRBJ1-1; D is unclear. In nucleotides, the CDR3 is TGTGCCAGCAGCTTAGGGATAAGAAGGAGGGCCGTAGAGAACACTGAAGCTTTCTTT. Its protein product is CASSLGIRRRAVENTEAFF.